A selection of T cell receptor beta chains follows, all from one sample in a study of blood T cells in healthy people across ages. TCRdb processed the 5' RACE reads anew with MiXCR; each CDR3 protein has one entry. Of about 1.6 million distinct CDR3 sequences in the sample, about 31% were seen once. The sequenced material came from blood. The receptors were sampled from a woman aged 30 to 39 in good health. Both conserved end residues are part of each CDR3. The D gene is left open where the match is weak. Not all rows give a size; the values are once, few, many and, for expanded clones, a class.

size | J | D | V | CDR3 | DNA
. | TRBJ1-2 | . | TRBV16 | CASSPSSDGYTF | TGTGCCAGCAGCCCATCCTCAGATGGCTACACCTTC
. | TRBJ2-7 | . | TRBV18 | CASSPPIDHEQYF | TGTGCCAGCTCACCTCCCATCGACCACGAGCAGTACTTC
. | TRBJ1-6 | . | TRBV21-1 | CASSNISSSPLHF | TGTGCCAGCAGCAATATATCCTCATCACCCCTCCACTTT
few | TRBJ1-1 | . | TRBV29-1 | CSVEVKYTEAFF | TGCAGCGTTGAAGTTAAATACACTGAAGCTTTCTTT
. | TRBJ2-7 | TRBD1 | TRBV4-2 | CASSPTPGQAYEQYF | TGTGCCAGCAGCCCTACGCCGGGACAGGCCTACGAGCAGTACTTC
few | TRBJ2-3 | TRBD2 | TRBV6-1 | CASSPPASGRGARDTQYF | TGTGCCAGCAGTCCCCCCGCTAGCGGGAGAGGGGCCCGAGATACGCAGTATTTT
few | TRBJ2-3 | TRBD2 | TRBV20-1 | CSARGPLGGGSPSPDTQYF | TGCAGTGCTAGAGGACCCCTTGGAGGCGGGAGCCCCTCTCCAGATACGCAGTATTTT
many | TRBJ2-1 | . | TRBV6-2/TRBV6-3 | CASSYSPLGGLYNEQFF | TGTGCCAGCAGTTACTCGCCCCTGGGGGGGCTCTACAATGAGCAGTTCTTC
few | TRBJ2-7 | . | TRBV20-1 | CSANAGVYERYF | TGCAGCGCTAATGCCGGAGTCTACGAGCGGTACTTC
few | TRBJ2-3 | TRBD2 | TRBV4-1 | CASSQGGRGAFYTQYF | TGCGCCAGCAGCCAAGGTGGGCGGGGGGCCTTTTATACGCAGTATTTT
few | TRBJ2-7 | . | TRBV5-6 | CASSLGGGAVHEQYF | TGTGCCAGCAGCTTGGGTGGGGGGGCCGTCCACGAGCAGTACTTC
few | TRBJ1-1 | TRBD1 | TRBV12-3/TRBV12-4 | CASSFPTGGMMVNTEAFF | TGTGCCAGCAGTTTCCCGACAGGGGGCATGATGGTGAACACTGAAGCTTTCTTT
. | TRBJ2-7 | . | TRBV6-1 | CASSVQGLTYEQYF | TGTGCCAGCAGTGTACAGGGCTTGACCTACGAGCAGTACTTC
many | TRBJ2-1 | TRBD2 | TRBV29-1 | CSVGAASGSNEQFF | TGCAGCGTTGGGGCGGCTAGCGGGAGTAATGAGCAGTTCTTC
. | TRBJ1-1 | . | TRBV9 | CASSTTGTNTEAFF | TGTGCCAGCAGCACAACAGGGACGAACACTGAAGCTTTCTTT
many | TRBJ2-1 | . | TRBV7-9 | CASTRNNEQFF | TGTGCCAGCACCAGGAACAATGAGCAGTTCTTC
. | TRBJ2-5 | . | TRBV19 | CASRPRGIASETQYF | TGTGCCAGTAGACCCCGGGGCATAGCATCGGAGACCCAGTACTTC
. | TRBJ1-1 | . | TRBV28 | CASSLSTRFTEAFF | TGTGCCAGCAGTTTATCTACACGGTTCACTGAAGCTTTCTTT
few | TRBJ2-7 | TRBD2 | TRBV20-1 | CSARGLAGRTYEQYF | TGCAGTGCACGAGGACTAGCGGGAAGAACCTACGAGCAGTACTTC
. | TRBJ2-3 | . | TRBV7-3 | CASSLPGIVTDTQYF | TGTGCCAGCAGCTTACCGGGGATCGTTACAGATACGCAGTATTTT
few | TRBJ1-3 | . | TRBV20-1 | CSARDGSGEGWVSGNTIYF | TGCAGTGCTAGAGATGGGTCAGGGGAAGGGTGGGTCTCTGGAAACACCATATATTTT
. | TRBJ1-6 | TRBD1 | TRBV5-1 | CASSEGQGRTYNSPLHF | TGCGCCAGCAGTGAAGGACAGGGGAGGACCTATAATTCACCCCTCCACTTT
few | TRBJ2-1 | . | TRBV7-3 | CASSLKFRGAVLNEQFF | TGTGCCAGCAGCTTAAAATTCCGGGGGGCCGTTCTAAATGAGCAGTTCTTC
many | TRBJ2-7 | TRBD2 | TRBV7-2 | CASSLSGNPYEQYF | TGTGCCAGCAGCTTGAGCGGGAACCCCTACGAGCAGTACTTC
. | TRBJ1-1 | TRBD1 | TRBV20-1 | CSATSGTGMFTEAFF | TGCAGTGCTACCTCCGGGACAGGGATGTTCACTGAAGCTTTCTTT
. | TRBJ2-7 | . | TRBV18 | CASSPFTGEQYF | TGTGCCAGCTCACCGTTTACGGGAGAGCAGTACTTC
. | TRBJ2-7 | . | TRBV6-1 | CASSEVSKGEQYF | TGTGCCAGCAGTGAAGTGAGCAAGGGCGAGCAGTACTTC
few | TRBJ2-4 | . | TRBV5-6 | CASSSSGAPTEQYF | TGTGCCAGCAGCTCCTCCGGGGCTCCGACGGAGCAGTACTTC
many | TRBJ2-1 | . | TRBV10-1 | CASSEQGHEQFF | TGCGCCAGCAGTGAACAGGGCCATGAGCAGTTCTTC
. | TRBJ1-6 | . | TRBV7-3 | CASSLEGSENSPLHF | TGTGCCAGCAGCTTAGAGGGGTCGGAGAATTCACCCCTCCACTTT
. | TRBJ2-3 | TRBD2 | TRBV5-1 | CASSSRTSGMSDTQYF | TGCGCCAGCAGCTCACGGACTAGCGGGATGTCAGATACGCAGTATTTT